This T cell receptor (beta chain) was observed in a study of T cells after yellow fever vaccination. This clonotype was detected many times. TCRdb analysed the 5' RACE reads with MiXCR anew, one entry per CDR3 protein. The data show approximately 350,000 distinct CDR3 sequences, with roughly 11% seen just once and less than 20% held by the top ten. This CDR3 is built from 13 residues. The ends were cut back, 7 bases at V and 7 bases at J, with 16 bases in the middle. This sequence joins TRBV12-3 or TRBV12-4 and TRBJ1-2; D is perhaps TRBD1 (6 bases). The receptor was isolated from a man aged 18 to 30 who received the YFV17D yellow fever vaccine. Sample: PBMCs, taken on the day of the first yellow fever vaccination. The CDR3 spells CASTWGQVVGYTF. The CDR3, as DNA: TGTGCCAGCACTTGGGGGCAGGTTGTTGGCTACACCTTC.